The clone carrying this T cell receptor beta chain was detected only a few times. The target antigen is unknown. The data originate from a study of beta chain features in type 1 diabetes. Isolated RNA was reverse transcribed in full, so expressed TCRB transcripts were sequenced. TCRdb keeps only in-frame clones here, not all; method: immunoSEQ multiplex PCR. The sample holds hundreds of thousands of clones, approximately 11% seen once. This CDR3 is built from 15 residues. The germline gives CDR1 MNHNY, CDR2 SVGAGI (reference sequence). V was clipped by 4 bases and J by 6 bases; unmatched bases: 6. Study-wide results and caveats: Shortening that was moderate but significant affected the TCRB CDR3s of Type 1 diabetes patients in all four CD4+ subsets.

The sequence was obtained from a man younger than 45 with type 1 diabetes. This sequence joins TRBV6-6 and TRBJ2-1; 10 nucleotides match TRBD2. Source material: naive CD4+ T cells from blood. The CDR3 spells CASSSIAGGTNEQFF. Here the CDR3 DNA reads TGTGCCAGCAGTTCTATAGCGGGGGGCACCAATGAGCAGTTCTTC.